This T cell receptor beta chain originates from a study of early T cells in non-severe SARS-CoV-2 infection (dated by TCRdb to the early 2020s). As for the study more broadly: Bulk RNA from unsorted whole blood was used for TCR sequencing, so alpha and beta chains could not be paired. Here is what the overall study found, with its caveats: VDJdb matching was skewed toward anti-spike CD8 responses and likely underestimated virus-specific expansions, missing private and CD4 specificities.

V is clipped by 1 base and J by 0 bases, and the sequence between their germline boundaries is 10 bases long. Spanning cysteine to phenylalanine, the CDR3 consists of 16 amino acids. Only the CDR3 region is kept as DNA, spanning 48 bases read in frame from base 1. CDR1 and CDR2, per the germline V gene (reference sequence), are DFQATT and SNEGSKA. This clonotype has only a few counts. No cognate antigen has been identified for it. Within one base of it there is no much larger clone, and no base qualities were kept. Libraries were constructed by 5' RACE. Sequenced using a NextSeq 500. The TCR library protocol attached unique molecular identifiers to individual cDNA molecules to correct for sequencing error and PCR bias. Sequencing covered both TCR alpha and beta chains, and within each sample the abundances of alpha and beta sequences were tightly co-correlated. The authors' analysis ran thus. V gene, J gene and CDR3 annotation of TCR sequences was performed with Decombinator V4. TCRs were defined as expanded if a significant change between any two time points was detected under a Poisson model with p below 0.0001. Abundances of TCRs were expressed as counts per million after normalisation to the total number of TCRs sequenced in each sample. MAIT TCRs were defined by TRAV1-2 paired with TRAJ12, TRAJ20 or TRAJ33, and iNKT TCRs by TRAV10 paired with TRAJ18. A search of VDJdb, accessed on 1 November 2021, was run for TCRs annotated to CMV, EBV and SARS-CoV-2, with TCRs annotated for multiple antigens excluded. The raw public reads went through TCRdb reprocessing: fastp at Q25, MiXCR clone calling, in-frame beta chains kept. CDR3 protein duplicates are merged, each entry listing the most common genes and DNA. The V and J calls were determined by TCRdb, not by the authors. The sample table shows around 89,000 distinct CDR3 sequences, and under 15% are seen once. Around 0.5% of the sample lies in the top ten.

The study was a case-control design nested within a healthcare worker cohort in London, UK, with weekly nasopharyngeal swab PCR tests and blood sampling. Healthcare workers were recruited during the week of the UK lockdown, between 23 and 31 March 2020, and followed weekly for up to roughly 15 weeks. Recombination linked TRBV20-1 to TRBJ1-6; the D gene is possibly TRBD1, with 6 bases matching. This clonotype originated in an adult who was a healthcare worker with PCR-confirmed SARS-CoV-2 infection or an uninfected control (not recorded which). Sequenced sample: whole blood. CDR3 region: CSARVWTDSYNSPLHF. The DNA sequence is as follows: TGCAGTGCTAGAGTCTGGACAGACTCCTATAATTCACCCCTCCACTTT.